This T cell receptor beta chain was retrieved from a study of Ad26.COV2.S vaccination and SARS-CoV-2 variants. General observations from the study: Researchers reported similar non-spike TCR breadth in vaccine and placebo recipients. From the TCR breadth and depth analyses, total T cell responses may have been underestimated. Vaccinated individuals (as opposed to placebo recipients) had higher spike-specific TCR breadth.

Here immunoSEQ multiplex PCR was the method, and the copy in TCRdb shows in-frame clones only, minus some. Among some 460,000 clones listed, 89% were seen once. Documented treatment: some 20 received Ad26.COV2.S at low or high dose, single or two shots; five or six received placebo; per-sample allocation not given. Sampling occurred on day 63 after the first vaccine or placebo injection. This CDR3 is built from 15 residues. V lost 7 bases to trimming and J lost 4 bases; unmatched junction nucleotides: 12. The germline CDR1 and CDR2 sequences are MNHEY and SMNVEV (reference sequence). About this clone: Its antigen is unidentified.

The material sequenced was peripheral blood, taken in a trial of Ad26.COV2.S vaccine versus placebo. V and J are TRBV27 and TRBJ1-2; 7 positions agree with TRBD1. The receptor's source is a person aged 18 to 59 who received the Ad26.COV2.S COVID-19 vaccine or a placebo. This chain's CDR3 is CASTMGTVEAYGYTF. The DNA for the CDR3 is TGTGCCAGCACTATGGGGACAGTCGAAGCCTATGGCTACACCTTC.